Sequencing of this T cell receptor (beta chain) was carried out in a study of OX40 agonist ivuxolimab in advanced cancers. The table came from immunoSEQ multiplex PCR; TCRdb's copy has only in-frame clones and leaves some out. The sample consists of about 69,000 clones, roughly 92% of them appearing once. Germline values: CDR1 SNHLY, CDR2 FYNNEI. V lost 4 bases to trimming and J lost 7 bases, with 14 bases between them. The CDR3 is 14 amino acids. This material consisted of CD4+ or CD8+ T cells sorted from blood, taken in a trial of the OX40 agonist ivuxolimab. This chain uses TRBV2 with TRBJ1-5; the D gene is possibly TRBD1 (6 bases). The receptor's source is an adult with an advanced solid tumor such as melanoma, head and neck, liver or kidney cancer. The CDR3 sequence is CASSGEGDWQPQHF. CDR3 nucleotide sequence: TGTGCCAGCAGTGGGGAGGGGGACTGGCAGCCCCAGCATTTT.